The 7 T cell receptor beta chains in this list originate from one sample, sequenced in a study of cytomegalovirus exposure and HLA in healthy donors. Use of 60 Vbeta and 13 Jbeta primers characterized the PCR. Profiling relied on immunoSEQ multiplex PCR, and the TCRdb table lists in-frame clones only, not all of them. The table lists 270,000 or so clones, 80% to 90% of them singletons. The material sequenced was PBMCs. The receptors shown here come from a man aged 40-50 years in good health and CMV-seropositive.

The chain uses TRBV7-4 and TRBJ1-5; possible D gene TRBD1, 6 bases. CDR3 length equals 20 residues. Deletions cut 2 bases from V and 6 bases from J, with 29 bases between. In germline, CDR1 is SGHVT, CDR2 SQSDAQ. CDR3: CASSLKFFGGRLQGSQPQHF. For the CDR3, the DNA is TGTGCCAGCAGCTTAAAGTTTTTCGGGGGGCGCCTCCAGGGGAGTCAGCCCCAGCATTTT. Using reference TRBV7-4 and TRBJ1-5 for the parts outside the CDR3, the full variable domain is GAGVSQSPRYKVAKRGRDVALRCDSISGHVTLYWYRQTLGQGSEVLTYSQSDAQRDKSGRPSGRFSAERPERSVSTLKIQRTEQGDSAVYLCASSLKFFGGRLQGSQPQHFGDGTRLSIL.

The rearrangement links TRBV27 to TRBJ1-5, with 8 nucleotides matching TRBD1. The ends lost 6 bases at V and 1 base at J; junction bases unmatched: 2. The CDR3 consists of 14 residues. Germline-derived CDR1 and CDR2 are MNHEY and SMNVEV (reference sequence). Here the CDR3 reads CASSRQGSNQPQHF. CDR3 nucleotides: TGTGCCAGCAGCAGACAGGGGAGCAATCAGCCCCAGCATTTT.

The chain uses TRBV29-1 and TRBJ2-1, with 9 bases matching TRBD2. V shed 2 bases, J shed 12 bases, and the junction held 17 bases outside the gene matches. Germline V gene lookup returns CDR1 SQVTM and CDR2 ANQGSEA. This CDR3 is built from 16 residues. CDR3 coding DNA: TGCAGCGTTGAAAGTACTCTTCTAGCGGGGAATTGGGGGCAGTTCTTC. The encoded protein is CSVESTLLAGNWGQFF.

CDR3 nucleotides: TGTGCCAGTAGTATAGATTTAAGACTGTGGAGCAATGAGCAGTTCTTC. Amino acids: CASSIDLRLWSNEQFF. The V call is TRBV19, the J call TRBJ2-1; no firm D call. The CDR3 contains 16 residues. Trimming left V 0 bases short and J 6 bases short, with 15 bases between. Germline loops: CDR1 LNHDA, CDR2 SQIVND (reference sequence).

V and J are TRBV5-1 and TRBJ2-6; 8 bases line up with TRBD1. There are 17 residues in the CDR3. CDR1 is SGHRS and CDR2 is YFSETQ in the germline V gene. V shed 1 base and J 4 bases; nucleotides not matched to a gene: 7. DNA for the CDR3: TGCGCCAGCAGCTTGAACCAGGGGGCGGGGGGGGCCAACGTCCTGACTTTC. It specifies CASSLNQGAGGANVLTF.

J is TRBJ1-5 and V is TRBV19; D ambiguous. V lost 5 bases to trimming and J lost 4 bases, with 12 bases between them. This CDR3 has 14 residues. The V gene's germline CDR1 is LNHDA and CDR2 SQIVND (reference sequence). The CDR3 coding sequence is TGTGCCAGTAGTGTAAACGTGGAGAATCAGCCCCAGCATTTT. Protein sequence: CASSVNVENQPQHF.

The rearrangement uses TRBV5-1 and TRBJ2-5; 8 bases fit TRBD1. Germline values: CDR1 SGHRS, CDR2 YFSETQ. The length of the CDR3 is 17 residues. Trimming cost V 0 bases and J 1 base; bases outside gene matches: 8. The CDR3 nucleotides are TGCGCCAGCAGCTTGGATGCTCGCGGACAGGGCCAAGAGACCCAGTACTTC. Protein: CASSLDARGQGQETQYF. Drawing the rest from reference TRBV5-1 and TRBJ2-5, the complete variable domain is KAGVTQTPRYLIKTRGQQVTLSCSPISGHRSVSWYQQTPGQGLQFLFEYFSETQRNKGNFPGRFSGRQFSNSRSEMNVSTLELGDSALYLCASSLDARGQGQETQYFGPGTRLLVL.